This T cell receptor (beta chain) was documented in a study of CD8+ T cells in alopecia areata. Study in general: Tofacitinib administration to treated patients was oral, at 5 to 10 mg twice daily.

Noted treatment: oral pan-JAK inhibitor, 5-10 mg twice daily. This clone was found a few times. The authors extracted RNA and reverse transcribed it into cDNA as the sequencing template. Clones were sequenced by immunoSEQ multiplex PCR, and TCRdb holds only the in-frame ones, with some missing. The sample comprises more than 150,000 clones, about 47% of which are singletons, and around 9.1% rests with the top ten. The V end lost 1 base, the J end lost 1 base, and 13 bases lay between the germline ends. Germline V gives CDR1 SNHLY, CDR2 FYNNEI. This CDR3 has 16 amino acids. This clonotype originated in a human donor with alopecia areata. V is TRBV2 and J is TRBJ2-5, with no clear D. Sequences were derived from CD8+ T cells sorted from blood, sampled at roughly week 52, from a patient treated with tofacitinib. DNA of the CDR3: TGTGCCAGCAGTGAAGGGCTTGGGCGGCTCCAAGAGACCCAGTACTTC. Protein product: CASSEGLGRLQETQYF.